Presented here are 10 T cell receptor beta chains from one specimen sequenced in a study of T-cell reconstitution after alpha-beta-depleted transplantation in children. The library targeted TCRbeta and was prepared with unique molecular identifiers. TCRdb reanalysed the PCR reads using MiXCR and keeps one entry per CDR3 protein. The data hold about 350,000 distinct CDR3 sequences, with less than 15% observed a single time. Sequencing was performed on PBMCs, taken from the stem cell graft. The receptors stem from a human donor who donated a stem cell graft to a child with Fanconi anemia.

This clonotype turned up a few times. V usage is TRBV29-1 and J usage is TRBJ1-2; 7 nucleotides match TRBD1. The J segment lost 4 bases and the V segment lost 7 bases, leaving 3 bases of the junction unmatched. This CDR3 has 11 amino acids. CDR1 is SQVTM, CDR2 ANQGSEA, per germline. CDR3 sequence reads: CSGQGSYGYTF. The CDR3 DNA sequence: TGCAGCGGACAGGGTAGCTATGGCTACACCTTC.

This clonotype was seen only a few times. The chain uses TRBV28 and TRBJ2-2; the D gene could be TRBD1 or TRBD2 (5 bases each). Germline values: CDR1 MDHEN, CDR2 SYDVKM. The CDR3 runs to 16 residues. V dropped 7 bases and J dropped 5 bases, with 20 bases sitting between them. CDR3 in amino acids: CASIDENEGYTGELFF. CDR3 coding DNA: TGTGCCAGCATCGACGAAAACGAGGGGTATACCGGGGAGCTGTTTTTT.

In its sample, this clonotype was seen a few times. The chain is built from TRBV24-1 and TRBJ1-5, with D maybe TRBD1 (5 bases). V lost 3 bases to trimming and J lost 7 bases, with 15 bases between them. The CDR3 is 15 amino acids. Germline V gives CDR1 KGHDR, CDR2 SFDVKD. The CDR3 DNA reads as TGTGCCACCAGTGATCCCCGCGAAGGGGACCAGCCCCAGCATTTT. Translating gives CATSDPREGDQPQHF.

This chain joins TRBV9 and TRBJ2-1, with 13 nucleotides matching TRBD2. Per the germline V gene, CDR1 is SGDLS and CDR2 is YYNGEE. The CDR3 runs 14 residues. Trimming took 4 bases from V and 8 from J; bases not matched to a gene: 3. The CDR3 sequence is CASSLGLAGHEQFF. For the CDR3, the DNA is TGTGCCAGCAGCTTGGGACTAGCGGGGCATGAGCAGTTCTTC.

This clonotype is a singleton in its sample. The V call is TRBV12-3 or TRBV12-4, the J call TRBJ2-7; 10 bases match TRBD2. The CDR3 loop spans 14 amino acids. Trimming removed 6 bases from V and 6 bases from J; junction bases left unmatched: 8. The CDR3 reads CASRGSGGPGEQYF. The CDR3 DNA reads TGTGCCAGCAGGGGTAGCGGGGGGCCGGGCGAGCAGTACTTC.

There are a few counts of this clonotype. The V call is TRBV19, the J call TRBJ1-5, with D possibly being TRBD1 (6 bases). The length of the CDR3 is 14 residues. Germline V gene data show CDR1 as LNHDA and CDR2 as SQIVND (reference sequence). The CDR3 bases are TGTGCTAGCCAGGGGCAGGCGGGCAATCAGCCCCAGCATTTT. It encodes CASQGQAGNQPQHF.

This clonotype was picked up a small number of times. The rearrangement links TRBV20-1 to TRBJ2-3; D is uncertain. Trimming pared 8 bases from V and 0 bases from J, leaving 18 bases between. The V gene's germline CDR1 is DFQATT and CDR2 SNEGSKA (reference sequence). The CDR3 is made up of 15 amino acids. CDR3 residues: CSIKAGPRSTDTQYF. CDR3 in DNA: TGCAGTATCAAGGCCGGGCCGCGGAGCACAGATACGCAGTATTTT.

The V gene is TRBV6-2 or TRBV6-3, the J gene TRBJ2-3, with a possible D match to TRBD2 (7 bases). Germline lookup yields CDR1 MNHEY and CDR2 SVGEGT. Trimming removed 9 bases at V and 4 bases at J, with 17 bases between. The CDR3 has 14 residues. The CDR3 region is CASSRGGAADTQYF. The CDR3 nucleotides read TGTGCCAGTTCGAGGGGGGGGGCCGCAGATACGCAGTATTTT.

This clonotype occurred many times. The rearrangement joins TRBV7-8 to TRBJ2-2, with D possibly matching TRBD1 (5 bases). Trimming stripped 5 bases from V and 7 bases from J, with 11 bases between. The length of the CDR3 is 13 residues. The germline CDR1 and CDR2 sequences are SGHVS and FQNEAQ. CDR3 residues: CASSPQDYGELFF. The CDR3 nucleotides read TGTGCCAGCAGCCCACAGGATTACGGGGAGCTGTTTTTT.

The CDR3 DNA reads as TGCAGTGCTAGCGGGGGGAAAGAGACCCAGTACTTC. It codes for CSASGGKETQYF. The chain recombines TRBV20-1 with TRBJ2-5, with 7 nucleotides matching TRBD2. This CDR3 region has 12 residues. The ends lost 3 bases at V and 3 bases at J; junction bases unmatched: 1. CDR1 DFQATT and CDR2 SNEGSKA come from the germline V gene (reference sequence).